This TCR beta chain comes out of a study of blood T cell repertoires in COVID-19. CDR3 length: 16 amino acids. From germline, CDR1 is SEHNR and CDR2 FQNEAQ (reference sequence). The V end lost 0 bases, the J end lost 6 bases, and 12 bases lay between the germline ends. Original processing notes: How many nucleated cells were present was estimated from reference gene primer amplification. TCRdb keeps only in-frame clones here, not all; method: immunoSEQ multiplex PCR. That table furnishes V, J and clone size, whereas the DNA furnished D and trimming. The profile shows a few hundred thousand clones, around 91% of them singletons.

J is TRBJ1-6 and V is TRBV7-9; D unresolved. This clonotype originated in a woman aged 18-29 years in a cohort exposed to, infected with or recovered from COVID-19 (not recorded which). The sequenced sample consisted of PBMCs or T cells enriched from blood (not recorded which). CDR3: CASSLAGAVRNSPLHF. Here the CDR3 DNA reads TGTGCCAGCAGCTTAGCGGGCGCAGTACGTAATTCACCCCTCCACTTT.